The T cell receptor (beta chain) under discussion was sequenced for a study of T-cell reconstitution after alpha-beta-depleted transplantation in children. This clonotype appeared many times. Unique molecular identifiers featured in how the TCRbeta library was prepared. TCRdb recomputed calls from the PCR reads with MiXCR, one row per CDR3 protein. The table shows 200,000 to 250,000 distinct CDR3 sequences, with approximately 9% occurring only once. The V gene's germline CDR1 is SGHAT and CDR2 FQNNGV. The CDR3 length is 14 residues. Trimming took 8 bases from V and 4 from J; bases not matched to a gene: 6.

The material sequenced was PBMCs from the stem cell graft donor, taken from the stem cell graft. This sequence originates from a human donor who donated a stem cell graft to a child with acute lymphoblastic leukemia. V gene TRBV11-2 combines with J gene TRBJ2-3; 10 nucleotides align to TRBD2. The CDR3 loop is CASLISGGPDTQYF. DNA of the CDR3: TGTGCCAGCCTGATTAGCGGGGGGCCAGATACGCAGTATTTT.